This T cell receptor beta chain is from a study of CD4 T cells in relation to SARS-CoV-2 and coronaviruses. Whole-study context: After roughly eleven days of antigen culture, PBMC TCR beta CDR3s were sequenced. Negative control cultures got HIV-1 Nef peptides or no peptide.

TCRdb keeps only in-frame clones here, not all; method: immunoSEQ multiplex PCR. The data hold some 20,000 clones, with 70% to 80% observed a single time. Before the COVID-19 pandemic, during about 2011-2019, CD4+ T cells were taken from unexposed donors. After nine to ten days of culture, CD4+ T cells were isolated. Between the trimmed V and J ends, which lost 3 bases and 0 bases, there was a span of 15 bases. The CDR3 covers 16 residues. Germline CDR1 reads GTSNPN; CDR2 reads SVGIG (reference sequence). In this sample, this clone turned up a few times. Its specificity is unknown. Material for sequencing was CD4+ T cells from PBMCs, cultured in vitro. The clonotype originates from a human donor in good health. This sequence joins TRBV30 and TRBJ1-5; unclear D gene. CDR3 in amino acids: CAWSVPGVYSNQPQHF. As DNA, the CDR3 is TGTGCCTGGAGCGTCCCTGGGGTTTATAGCAATCAGCCCCAGCATTTT.